The 30 T cell receptor beta chains below come from one sample, sequenced in a study of vaccination and CD4 T cells after COVID-19. The Oncomine TCR Beta short-read assay was what sequenced the DNA obtained from cultured CD4+ T cells. In TCRdb, the PCR reads were re-called with MiXCR into one record per CDR3 protein. Altogether about 2,000 distinct CDR3 sequences are present, approximately 55% being singletons, with the ten largest covering around 76%. These receptors' antigens are unknown. Treatment denoted: roughly 10-day PBMC culture with coronavirus spike peptide pools or control peptides (ViraFEST assay). The unexposed donor's CD4+ T cells were collected before the COVID-19 pandemic (2011-2018). Sequencing was done on a sample of CD4+ T cells from blood, cultured in vitro. Source of these receptors: a human donor in good health.

The genes are TRBV10-1 and TRBJ2-7, with TRBD1 matching over 9 bases. Germline lookup yields CDR1 WNHNN and CDR2 SYGVQD (reference sequence). With 1 base clipped from V and 7 bases from J, the junction kept 5 bases outside the gene matches. The CDR3 runs 14 residues. CDR3 in amino acids: CASSEWDRALEQYF. The CDR3 nucleotides read TGCGCCAGCAGTGAGTGGGACAGGGCTCTGGAGCAGTACTTC.

This clonotype occurred a few times. The chain employs TRBV5-4 and TRBJ1-2; 7 nucleotides align to TRBD1. Germline CDR1 and CDR2: SGHNT and YYREEE (reference sequence). V trimming: 4 bases; J trimming: 8 bases; junction bases outside the gene matches: 8. The CDR3 consists of 13 residues. The CDR3 region is CASSPETGDGYTF. CDR3 DNA: TGTGCCAGCAGCCCGGAAACAGGGGACGGCTACACCTTC.

The V gene is TRBV4-1, the J gene TRBJ1-5; tentative D call: TRBD1 (5 bases). Germline CDR1 MGHRA, CDR2 YSYEKL. V lost 0 bases to trimming and J lost 5 bases, with 11 bases between them. The CDR3 has 15 residues. The CDR3, as DNA: TGCGCCAGCAGCCAAGAGGTCACGGGGGATCAGCCCCAGCATTTT. This translates into CASSQEVTGDQPQHF.

This clonotype appeared once. The junction differs from germline at one of its ends, possibly a read error. The chain has TRBV7-9 and TRBJ2-7, with no clear D. Germline V gives CDR1 SEHNR, CDR2 FQNEAQ (reference sequence). The CDR3 length is 14 residues. The CDR3 sequence is CASRPNLGSYEQYF. CDR3 sequence (DNA): TGCGCCAGCAGACCAAACTTAGGCTCCTACGAGCAGTACTTC.

This clonotype was seen more than once but under ten times. The J gene is TRBJ2-7, the V gene TRBV18; weak D call: TRBD2 (6 bases). CDR3 length: 14 residues. CDR1 KGHSH and CDR2 LQKENI come from the germline V gene. Between the trimmed V and J ends, which lost 3 bases and 2 bases, there was a span of 11 bases. DNA of the CDR3: TGTGCCAGCTCACCCCGGGACTTAGCCTACGAGCAGTACTTC. This gives the protein CASSPRDLAYEQYF.

The table lists this clonotype with a count of one. The J gene is TRBJ1-5, the V gene TRBV20-1, with 9 nucleotides matching TRBD1. The J segment lost 5 bases and the V segment lost 0 bases, leaving 11 bases of the junction unmatched. There are 17 residues in the CDR3. From germline, CDR1 is DFQATT and CDR2 SNEGSKA (reference sequence). The CDR3 spells CSARDTAWDRAYQPQHF. The DNA for the CDR3 is TGCAGTGCTAGAGATACCGCCTGGGACAGGGCGTATCAGCCCCAGCATTTT.

This chain uses TRBV10-3 with TRBJ2-5, with D perhaps given as TRBD1 or TRBD2 (5 bases each). The V end was cut by 8 bases, the J end by 5 bases, with 15 bases between. This CDR3 comprises 13 residues. The V gene's germline CDR1 is ENHRY and CDR2 SYGVKD. This chain's CDR3 is CAIGAGGEETQYF. The CDR3 coding sequence is TGTGCCATCGGGGCTGGGGGTGAGGAGACCCAGTACTTC.

J is TRBJ2-1 and V is TRBV2; either TRBD1 or TRBD2 may supply D (5 bases each). Trimming stripped 4 bases from V and 8 bases from J, with 18 bases between. CDR1 SNHLY and CDR2 FYNNEI come from the germline V gene. The CDR3 runs 15 residues. Here the CDR3 reads CASSATGTLRYEQFF. For the CDR3, the DNA is TGTGCCAGCAGTGCAACCGGGACCCTTCGCTATGAGCAGTTCTTC.

The chain carries TRBV2 and TRBJ1-1, with TRBD1 as a possible D gene (5 bases). V was clipped by 2 bases and J by 4 bases, with 8 bases between them. The CDR3 extends over 13 amino acids. Germline assignment: CDR1 SNHLY and CDR2 FYNNEI. The DNA for the CDR3 is TGTGCCAGCAGTGAAACGGGGGTCACTGAAGCTTTCTTT. This gives the protein CASSETGVTEAFF.

The rearrangement links TRBV6-1 to TRBJ2-2; the D is unclear. CDR1 and CDR2 from the germline V gene are MNHNS and SASEGT. With 6 bases removed from V and 7 bases from J, the gap between germline ends came to 15 bases. The CDR3 totals 14 residues. CDR3 DNA: TGTGCCAGCAGCCGGCCCGACCCCCACGGGGAGCTGTTTTTT. As protein: CASSRPDPHGELFF.

This clonotype was seen a few times. The V and J genes are TRBV7-2 and TRBJ1-2, with 9 bases identical to TRBD1. CDR1 is SGHTA, CDR2 FQGNSA, per germline. V lost 8 bases to trimming and J lost 7 bases; unmatched junction nucleotides: 11. The CDR3 totals 14 residues. DNA for the CDR3: TGTGCCAGCGGACTACAGGGGGCGGTTGGTGGCTACACCTTC. Protein: CASGLQGAVGGYTF.

CDR3 protein: CASKRWDTQYF. The CDR3, as DNA: TGTGCCAGTAAGCGGTGGGATACGCAGTATTTT. The chain joins TRBV6-1 to TRBJ2-3, with D maybe TRBD2 (5 bases). Per the germline V gene, CDR1 is MNHNS and CDR2 is SASEGT. Trimming cost V 9 bases and J 6 bases, with 10 bases left between them. The CDR3 length is 11 residues.

Of note for this clonotype: The junction shows a germline mismatch at one end, possibly a read error. The rearrangement links TRBV20-1 to TRBJ2-1; D might be TRBD1 (5 bases). The CDR3 spans 11 residues. Germline V gives CDR1 DFQATT, CDR2 SNEGSKA (reference sequence). Here the CDR3 reads CSATPWGLILF. CDR3 DNA sequence: TGCAGTGCTACCCCTTGGGGCCTGATTCTCTTC.

DNA for the CDR3: TGTGCCATCAGTGAGCCGACCCAGGGACGGGGCTACACCTTC. It is translated as CAISEPTQGRGYTF. The V gene is TRBV10-3, the J gene TRBJ1-2, with D perhaps matching TRBD1 (5 bases). V was clipped by 2 bases and J by 8 bases, with 15 bases between them. The CDR3 length is 14 residues. The V gene's germline CDR1 is ENHRY and CDR2 SYGVKD.

This clonotype was recorded a few times. This chain joins TRBV6-2 or TRBV6-3 and TRBJ2-1; 14 nucleotides match TRBD2. V trimming: 2 bases; J trimming: 4 bases; junction bases outside the gene matches: 4. CDR1 is MNHEY, CDR2 SVGEGT, per germline. The CDR3 runs to 17 residues. As DNA, the CDR3 is TGTGCCAGCAGTTACCTGGGACTAGCGGGAGTGTACAATGAGCAGTTCTTC. It encodes CASSYLGLAGVYNEQFF.

The V call is TRBV2, the J call TRBJ2-7; D unclear. The CDR3 totals 12 residues. Germline lookup yields CDR1 SNHLY and CDR2 FYNNEI. Trimming shortened V by 4 bases and J by 6 bases, and 10 bases separated the two germline ends. CDR3 amino acids: CASSVHSGEQYF. For the CDR3, the DNA is TGTGCCAGCAGTGTGCATTCGGGCGAGCAGTACTTC.

This chain links TRBV6-1 with TRBJ2-7; D is perhaps TRBD1 (6 bases). The CDR3 extends over 12 amino acids. The V end was cut by 8 bases, the J end by 6 bases, with 14 bases between. Germline V gene data show CDR1 as MNHNS and CDR2 as SASEGT. CDR3 DNA: TGTGCCAGCGCCAGGGGATTGGGCGAGCAGTACTTC. It codes for CASARGLGEQYF.

This chain uses TRBV27 with TRBJ2-7, with 12 bases matching TRBD2. CDR3 length: 17 amino acids. V dropped 3 bases and J dropped 0; count of bases not matched to a gene: 6. The germline V gene encodes CDR1 MNHEY and CDR2 SMNVEV (reference sequence). CDR3 residues: CASSFRTSGASSYEQYF. As DNA, the CDR3 is TGTGCCAGCAGTTTTAGGACTAGCGGGGCGAGCTCCTACGAGCAGTACTTC.

The sample holds a few counts of this clonotype. This rearrangement joins TRBV10-3 to TRBJ2-5, with 11 bases that match TRBD2. V lost 8 bases and J lost 1; bases outside the gene matches: 12. This CDR3 is built from 17 residues. Germline assignment: CDR1 ENHRY and CDR2 SYGVKD. The CDR3 spells CAISQSSGGGSQETQYF. The CDR3 DNA reads as TGTGCCATCTCTCAGAGTAGCGGGGGGGGGTCCCAAGAGACCCAGTACTTC.

The CDR3 sequence: CASSPRTGEANVLTF. CDR3 coding DNA: TGTGCCAGCAGCCCTAGGACAGGGGAGGCCAACGTCCTGACTTTC. The V call is TRBV5-4, the J call TRBJ2-6, with 9 bases aligning to TRBD1. Germline V CDR1 and CDR2: SGHNT, YYREEE (reference sequence). This CDR3 is 15 amino acids long. The J segment lost 6 bases and the V segment lost 4 bases, leaving 5 bases of the junction unmatched.

The rearrangement links TRBV7-8 to TRBJ2-3; D unclear. V was clipped by 0 bases and J by 5 bases, with 12 bases between them. The CDR3 contains 15 residues. Germline CDR1 and CDR2: SGHVS and FQNEAQ. CDR3 protein: CASSLAAYGLDTQYF. The CDR3 DNA is TGTGCCAGCAGCTTAGCCGCTTATGGATTAGATACGCAGTATTTT.

The chain joins TRBV4-1 to TRBJ2-2; the match to TRBD1 covers 7 bases. Germline CDR1 MGHRA, CDR2 YSYEKL. CDR3 length: 15 residues. V dropped 4 bases and J dropped 5; count of bases not matched to a gene: 7. The CDR3 loop reads CASSPPGQRTGELFF. In DNA, the CDR3 is TGCGCCAGCAGCCCTCCGGGACAGAGGACCGGGGAGCTGTTTTTT.

V is TRBV20-1 and J is TRBJ1-6; no clear D gene. The germline V gene encodes CDR1 DFQATT and CDR2 SNEGSKA (reference sequence). V was pared by 1 base and J by 9 bases, with 13 bases between. This CDR3 contains 14 residues. The CDR3 protein is CSARVGAEGSPLHF. The CDR3 DNA follows: TGCAGTGCTAGAGTGGGCGCCGAGGGTTCACCCCTCCACTTT.

This clonotype qualifies as medium-sized. The chain links TRBV4-3 to TRBJ2-7; unclear D gene. The length of the CDR3 is 13 residues. Per germline, CDR1 LGHNA and CDR2 YSLEER. Trimming stripped 4 bases from V and 4 bases from J, with 11 bases between. CDR3 amino acids: CASSLLVGYEQYF. CDR3 bases: TGCGCCAGCAGCCTCCTCGTTGGGTACGAGCAGTACTTC.

This clonotype was counted a single time. The V call is TRBV5-4, the J call TRBJ2-5; D may be TRBD1 or TRBD2 (6 bases each). Germline CDR1 and CDR2: SGHNT and YYREEE (reference sequence). Deletions cut 4 bases from V and 3 bases from J, with 16 bases between. CDR3 size: 15 residues. The CDR3 reads CASSTRTGGEETQYF. Written as DNA, the CDR3 is TGTGCCAGCAGCACGCGAACCGGGGGCGAAGAGACCCAGTACTTC.

The V gene is TRBV28, the J gene TRBJ1-1; tentatively, D is TRBD1 (5 bases). The CDR3 consists of 17 residues. V lost 7 bases and J lost 2, with 23 bases in between. Looked up from germline, CDR1 is MDHEN and CDR2 is SYDVKM. The CDR3 region is CASTTTPRGGPNTEAFF. In DNA, the CDR3 is TGTGCCAGCACTACAACCCCCCGGGGGGGTCCTAACACTGAAGCTTTCTTT.

The chain is built from TRBV19 and TRBJ1-5; D is possibly TRBD1 (5 bases). The germline CDR1 and CDR2 sequences are LNHDA and SQIVND (reference sequence). This CDR3 spans 13 amino acids. V was shortened by 5 bases and J by 7 bases, with 12 bases between the two germline ends. CDR3 nucleotides: TGTGCCAGTAGTCCAGGGTTAACCCAGCCCCAGCATTTT. The encoded protein is CASSPGLTQPQHF.

The chain has TRBV10-3 and TRBJ1-1; TRBD1 matches at 9 bases. This CDR3 comprises 14 residues. With V trimmed by 4 bases and J by 1 base, 1 base remained unmatched. In germline, CDR1 is ENHRY, CDR2 SYGVKD. The CDR3 DNA sequence: TGTGCCATCAGTGGACAGGGGGAGAACACTGAAGCTTTCTTT. It specifies CAISGQGENTEAFF.

In this sample, this clonotype is medium-sized. The chain uses TRBV12-3 or TRBV12-4 and TRBJ1-5; 7 bases fit TRBD1. V lost 7 bases, J lost 6 bases, and 12 bases stayed unmatched. The length of the CDR3 is 15 residues. The CDR3 bases are TGTGCCAGCACCCAGGGGGAGTTTCAAGGTCAGCCCCAGCATTTT. Its translation: CASTQGEFQGQPQHF.

The rearrangement links TRBV7-2 to TRBJ2-5; TRBD2 matches at 7 bases. V was pared by 3 bases and J by 2 bases, with 6 bases of the junction left unmatched. The CDR3 has 15 residues. Germline V gene lookup returns CDR1 SGHTA and CDR2 FQGNSA. CDR3 bases: TGTGCCAGCAGCTTCCCTAACGGGGGGCAAGAGACCCAGTACTTC. It codes for CASSFPNGGQETQYF.